This T cell receptor (beta chain) is from a study of response to subunit inactivated influenza vaccine. Unmatched junction bases numbered 4, after V lost 5 bases and J lost 4 bases. The CDR3 runs 15 residues. Germline assignment: CDR1 DFQATT and CDR2 SNEGSKA (reference sequence). Each CDR3 protein gets one entry after TCRdb re-called the RT-PCR reads with MiXCR. The table shows about 160,000 distinct CDR3 sequences, with roughly a tenth occurring only once. This clonotype was seen a few times. This receptor was obtained from a man aged 45-65 years who received an inactivated influenza vaccine. The V and J genes are TRBV20-1 and TRBJ2-3; 15 positions agree with TRBD2. The sequencing here drew on non-naive T cells sorted from PBMCs, taken roughly 48 days after vaccination. The CDR3 DNA reads as TGCAGTGCTTCGGGACTAGCGGGGGGCCCAGATACGCAGTATTTT. The encoded protein is CSASGLAGGPDTQYF.